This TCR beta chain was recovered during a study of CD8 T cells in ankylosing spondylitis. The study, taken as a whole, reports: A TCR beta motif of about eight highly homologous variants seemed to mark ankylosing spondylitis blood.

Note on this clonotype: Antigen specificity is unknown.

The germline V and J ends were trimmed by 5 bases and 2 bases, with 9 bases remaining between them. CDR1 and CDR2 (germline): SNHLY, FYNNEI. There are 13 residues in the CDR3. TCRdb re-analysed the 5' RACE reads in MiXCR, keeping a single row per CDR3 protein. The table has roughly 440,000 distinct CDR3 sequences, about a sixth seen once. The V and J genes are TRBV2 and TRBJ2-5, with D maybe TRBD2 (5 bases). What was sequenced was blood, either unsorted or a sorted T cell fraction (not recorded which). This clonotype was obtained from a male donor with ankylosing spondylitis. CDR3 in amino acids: CASSRTGQETQYF. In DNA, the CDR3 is TGTGCCAGCAGTAGGACTGGTCAAGAGACCCAGTACTTC.